Sequencing of this T cell receptor beta chain was carried out in a study of cytomegalovirus exposure and HLA in healthy donors. As for the study in general: There were 350 to 400 genotyped donors. Of these, 75% to 85% fell in the genetic ancestry cluster associated with self-reported Caucasian donors. General study findings and limits: It was around 160 TCR beta chains that were listed as cytomegalovirus-associated.

Trimming took 1 base from V and 5 from J; bases not matched to a gene: 3. Germline V lookup: CDR1 SNHLY, CDR2 FYNNEI. CDR3 length: 17 residues. Researchers ran the PCR with 60 Vbeta and 13 Jbeta primers. Method: immunoSEQ multiplex PCR; TCRdb's copy keeps in-frame clones and lacks some. Its clone listing holds over 150,000 clones. Comment on this clone: The antigen remains unidentified.

Sequencing was carried out using PBMCs. The sequence was collected from a boy younger than 18 in good health and CMV-seronegative. The chain couples TRBV2 to TRBJ2-1, with 15 bases that match TRBD2. CDR3 sequence (DNA): TGTGCCAGCAGTGAAGGGGGACTAGCGGGGGGAAACAATGAGCAGTTCTTC. It translates to CASSEGGLAGGNNEQFF.